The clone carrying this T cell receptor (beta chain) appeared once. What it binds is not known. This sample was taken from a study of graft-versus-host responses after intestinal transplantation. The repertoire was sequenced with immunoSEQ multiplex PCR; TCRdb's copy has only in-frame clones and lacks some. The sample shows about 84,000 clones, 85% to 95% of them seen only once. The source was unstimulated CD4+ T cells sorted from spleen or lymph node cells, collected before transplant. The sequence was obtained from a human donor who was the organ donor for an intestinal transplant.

The DNA of the CDR3 is TGTGCCAGCAGTGCGGCGGGGGCAGCTCTTAACTATGGCTACACCTTC. Translation gives CASSAAGAALNYGYTF. The rearrangement joins TRBV6-1 to TRBJ1-2, with D possibly being TRBD1 (6 bases). From germline, CDR1 is MNHNS and CDR2 SASEGT. The V end lost 4 bases, the J end lost 1 base, and 16 bases lay between the germline ends. This CDR3 has 16 residues.